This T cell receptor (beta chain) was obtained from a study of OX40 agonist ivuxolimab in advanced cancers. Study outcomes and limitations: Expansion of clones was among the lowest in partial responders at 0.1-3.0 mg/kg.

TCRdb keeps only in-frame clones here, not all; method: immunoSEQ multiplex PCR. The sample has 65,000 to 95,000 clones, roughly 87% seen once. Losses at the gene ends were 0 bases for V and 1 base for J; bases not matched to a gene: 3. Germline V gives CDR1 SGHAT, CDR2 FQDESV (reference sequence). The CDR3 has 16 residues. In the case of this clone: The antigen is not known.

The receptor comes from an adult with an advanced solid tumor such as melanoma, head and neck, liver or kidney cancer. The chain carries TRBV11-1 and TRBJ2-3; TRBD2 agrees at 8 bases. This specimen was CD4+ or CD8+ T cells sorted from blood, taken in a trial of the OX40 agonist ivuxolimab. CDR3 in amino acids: CASSLALAVGTDTQYF. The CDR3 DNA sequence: TGTGCCAGCAGCTTAGCACTAGCGGTGGGCACAGATACGCAGTATTTT.